One T cell receptor (beta chain) is described in this entry. Its cognate antigen is unknown. Across several immunoSEQ plates, the genomic DNA of each subset was split evenly. Sequencing was performed with immunoSEQ multiplex PCR; in TCRdb, only in-frame clones are kept and a portion is missing. Here the sample spans over a million clones, about 70% being singletons. This sample was included in a study of shared clonotypes between healthy human individuals. Study as a whole: Donor ages ranged 18 to 49 years: a couple of women, a few men.

Whole-study results and caveats: Generally, estimated richness proved larger in naive subsets than it did in memory subsets.

Donors, healthy HIV-negative adults, lacked recent acute infections or vaccinations. Sequencing used memory CD4+ T cells sorted from blood. Described subset: CD45RA-negative fraction. This TCR was sampled from a man between 18 and 29 years old in good health.

CDR3 nucleotide sequence: TGTGCCACATCCCCCGGGGGATTCGGACGAGAGACCCAGTACTTC. Its translation: CATSPGGFGRETQYF. The genes are TRBV25-1 and TRBJ2-5; possible D gene TRBD2, 6 bases. Germline values: CDR1 MGHDK, CDR2 SYGVNS. Trimming left V 10 bases short and J 4 bases short, with 22 bases between. The CDR3 has 15 residues.